This T cell receptor beta chain was obtained from a study of blood T cell dynamics during melanoma immunotherapy. CDR3 length: 15 residues. CDR1 and CDR2 from the germline V gene are SEHNR and FQNEAQ (reference sequence). V lost 3 bases to trimming and J lost 2 bases, with 12 bases between them. Here immunoSEQ multiplex PCR was the method, and the copy in TCRdb shows in-frame clones only, minus some. The profile covers over 10,000 clones, with about 90% appearing a single time and 0.18% taken by the ten largest. Overall study results and limits: The study could not tell melanoma-specific clones from general immune activation. Immune-effector CD8+ cells best matched cell-free DNA CDR3 sequences and were most clonal.

Noted time point: week 3, after first cycle of checkpoint inhibitor. No patient had earlier systemic cancer treatment, concurrent immunosuppressants, or another active cancer. Worth noting for this clone: The antigen is unknown.

This TCR came from a human donor with melanoma. The material sequenced was effector memory CD8+ T cells from blood, taken from a patient treated with checkpoint blockade. The chain uses TRBV7-9 and TRBJ2-3; D remains ambiguous. This CDR3 is CASSFRDTYTDTQYF. The CDR3 DNA follows: TGTGCCAGCAGCTTCCGAGACACATACACAGATACGCAGTATTTT.